This T cell receptor (beta chain) emerged from a study of blood T cell repertoires in COVID-19. This CDR3 has 15 amino acids. J gave up 8 bases and V 3 bases, and 12 bases lay outside the gene matches. CDR1 is SGHDN and CDR2 is FVKESK in the germline V gene. Sequencing used immunoSEQ multiplex PCR; TCRdb keeps in-frame clones, though not all of them. The repertoire holds 250,000 to 350,000 clones, roughly 88% seen once, with approximately 1% in the top ten. The sample was PBMCs or T cells enriched from blood (not recorded which). This sequence was found in a woman younger than 45 who had recovered from COVID-19. This chain joins TRBV14 and TRBJ1-2, with 7 bases lining up with TRBD1. As DNA, the CDR3 is TGTGCCAGCAGCCAGAACCGTTACGACAGGGACGGCTACACCTTC. Encoded protein: CASSQNRYDRDGYTF.